The 8 T cell receptor beta chains below all came from one sample that was sequenced in a study of spatial heterogeneity in lung cancer (dated by TCRdb to about 2019). Taken with the paper, the label for time point translates to: sample taken at primary tumor resection. The library came from 5' RACE. Sequencer: NextSeq 500. TCRdb itself trimmed the public reads at Q25 with fastp, ran MiXCR and retained productive beta chains. When rows share a CDR3 protein, they turn into one entry using the most common DNA and genes. The sample data list 40,000 to 55,000 distinct CDR3 sequences, and roughly an eighth of these were observed just once. Together, the top ten hold around 54% of the sample. The material sequenced was PBMCs, taken at surgery. Receptors were obtained from a male donor with early-stage non-small cell lung cancer.

This clonotype was recorded many times. The V and J genes are TRBV7-2 and TRBJ2-2; D unresolved. The germline V gene has CDR1 SGHTA and CDR2 FQGNSA. The germline V and J ends were trimmed by 1 base and 2 bases, with 5 bases remaining between them. The CDR3 runs to 14 residues. The chain's CDR3 is CASSLEINTGELFF. The CDR3 coding sequence is TGTGCCAGCAGCTTAGAAATTAACACCGGGGAGCTGTTTTTT. The complete variable domain, with remaining parts taken from reference TRBV7-2 and TRBJ2-2, reads GAGVSQSPSNKVTEKGKDVELRCDPISGHTALYWYRQSLGQGLEFLIYFQGNSAPDKSGLPSDRFSAERTGGSVSTLTIQRTQQEDSAVYLCASSLEINTGELFFGEGSRLTVL.

This clonotype showed up just a few times. The chain combines TRBV12-5 with TRBJ1-5, with TRBD1 matching over 8 bases. The CDR3 consists of 18 residues. J gave up 0 bases and V 2 bases, and 9 bases lay outside the gene matches. Germline lookup yields CDR1 LGHNT and CDR2 FRNRAP. The CDR3 nucleotides are TGTGCTAGTGGTTTGCCCCCCAGACAGGGGCTTAGCAATCAGCCCCAGCATTTT. It yields the protein CASGLPPRQGLSNQPQHF. The entire variable domain, with the rest obtained from reference TRBV12-5 and TRBJ1-5, is as follows: DARVTQTPRHKVTEMGQEVTMRCQPILGHNTVFWYRQTMMQGLELLAYFRNRAPLDDSGMPKDRFSAEMPDATLATLKIQPSEPRDSAVYFCASGLPPRQGLSNQPQHFGDGTRLSIL.

The V call is TRBV6-1, the J call TRBJ1-2; D unclear. The CDR3 spans 13 residues. The V gene's germline CDR1 is MNHNS and CDR2 SASEGT. V lost 3 bases and J 7 bases, leaving 12 bases between the germline ends. The CDR3 coding sequence is TGTGCCAGCAGTGAGAGGGCGCTAGGTGGCTACACCTTC. Protein: CASSERALGGYTF.

The rearrangement uses TRBV11-2 and TRBJ2-7; TRBD2 is a possible D gene (5 bases). Trimming pared 4 bases from V and 6 bases from J, leaving 16 bases between. This CDR3 comprises 14 residues. Germline V gene sequence: CDR1 SGHAT, CDR2 FQNNGV. CDR3 coding DNA: TGTGCCAGCAGCTCGGACGGCCGCGGGCTCGAGCAGTACTTC. Translating gives CASSSDGRGLEQYF.

V usage is TRBV7-8 and J usage is TRBJ2-2; TRBD2 might be the D (6 bases). This CDR3 comprises 16 residues. The V gene lost 3 bases and the J gene lost 0 bases, with 11 bases spanning the gap. The germline V gene encodes CDR1 SGHVS and CDR2 FQNEAQ. DNA of the CDR3: TGTGCCAGCAGCTTTTTAGGGACTGCGAACACCGGGGAGCTGTTTTTT. Protein sequence: CASSFLGTANTGELFF.

The chain carries TRBV27 and TRBJ2-3, with no clear D. Germline CDR1 is MNHEY and CDR2 is SMNVEV (reference sequence). Trimming stripped 9 bases from V and 3 bases from J, with 16 bases between. The CDR3 totals 14 residues. The CDR3 here is CASSIGSRTDTQYF. The CDR3 bases are TGTGCCAGTTCGATCGGGTCGAGGACAGATACGCAGTATTTT.

This clonotype was counted ten times or more. The chain combines TRBV2 with TRBJ1-6, with D perhaps matching TRBD1 (6 bases). Per germline, CDR1 SNHLY and CDR2 FYNNEI. The CDR3 is 16 residues long. Trimming cost V 5 bases and J 0 bases, with 11 bases left between them. The chain's CDR3 is CASSPQGSSYNSPLHF. In DNA form, the CDR3 reads TGTGCCAGCAGTCCCCAGGGGAGCTCCTATAATTCACCCCTCCACTTT. The variable domain in full, with the rest retrieved from reference TRBV2 and TRBJ1-6, is EPEVTQTPSHQVTQMGQEVILRCVPISNHLYFYWYRQILGQKVEFLVSFYNNEISEKSEIFDDQFSVERPDGSNFTLKIRSTKLEDSAMYFCASSPQGSSYNSPLHFGNGTRLTVT.

This clonotype was counted a few times. J is TRBJ2-7 and V is TRBV4-2; 7 bases map to TRBD2. With 2 bases clipped from V and 1 base from J, the junction kept 8 bases outside the gene matches. CDR1 and CDR2 from the germline V gene are LGHNA and YNFKEQ. The CDR3 runs 16 residues. CDR3 in amino acids: CASSQSSLAESYEQYF. CDR3 bases: TGTGCCAGCAGCCAAAGTAGCCTAGCGGAGTCCTACGAGCAGTACTTC.